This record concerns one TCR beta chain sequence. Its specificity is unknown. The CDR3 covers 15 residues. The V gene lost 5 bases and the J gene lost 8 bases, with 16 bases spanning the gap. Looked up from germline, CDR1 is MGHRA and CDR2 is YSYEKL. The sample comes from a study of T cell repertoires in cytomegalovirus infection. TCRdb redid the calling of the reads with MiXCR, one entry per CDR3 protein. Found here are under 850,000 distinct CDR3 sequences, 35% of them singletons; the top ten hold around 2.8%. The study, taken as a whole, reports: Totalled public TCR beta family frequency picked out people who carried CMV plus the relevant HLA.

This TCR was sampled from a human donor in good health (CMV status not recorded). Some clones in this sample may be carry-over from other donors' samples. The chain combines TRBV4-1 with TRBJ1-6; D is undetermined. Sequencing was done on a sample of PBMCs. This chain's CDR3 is CASSDLRTLDSPLHF. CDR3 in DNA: TGCGCCAGCAGCGATCTTAGGACCTTAGATTCACCCCTCCACTTT.